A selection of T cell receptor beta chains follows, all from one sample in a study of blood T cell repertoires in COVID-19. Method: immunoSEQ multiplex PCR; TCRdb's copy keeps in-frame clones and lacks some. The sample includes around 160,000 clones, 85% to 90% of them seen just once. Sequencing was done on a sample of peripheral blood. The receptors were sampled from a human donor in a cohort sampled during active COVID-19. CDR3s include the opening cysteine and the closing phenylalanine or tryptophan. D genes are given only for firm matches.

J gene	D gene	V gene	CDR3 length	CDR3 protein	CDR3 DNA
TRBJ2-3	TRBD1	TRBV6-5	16	CASSYSGTGQSDTQYF	TGTGCCAGCAGTTACTCCGGGACAGGGCAATCAGATACGCAGTATTTT
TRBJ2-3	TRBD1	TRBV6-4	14	CASSPTGGADTQYF	TGTGCCAGCTCTCCGACAGGGGGCGCAGATACGCAGTATTTT
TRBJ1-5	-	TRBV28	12	CAVEGGNQPQHF	TGTGCAGTAGAGGGGGGCAATCAGCCCCAGCATTTT
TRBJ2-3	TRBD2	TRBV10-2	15	CASSDSGTRTDTQYF	TGCGCCAGCAGTGATTCCGGGACTAGGACAGATACGCAGTATTTT
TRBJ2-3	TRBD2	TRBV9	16	CASSVGPGLAGDTQYF	TGTGCCAGCAGCGTAGGGCCGGGACTAGCGGGAGATACGCAGTATTTT
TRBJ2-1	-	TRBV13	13	CASSLRVDNEQFF	TGTGCCAGCAGCTTACGCGTTGACAATGAGCAGTTCTTC
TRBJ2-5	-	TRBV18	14	CASSPPGVQETQYF	TGTGCCAGCTCACCACCAGGGGTTCAAGAGACCCAGTACTTC
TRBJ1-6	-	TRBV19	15	CASSMRSSYNSPLHF	TGTGCCAGTAGTATGAGAAGCTCCTATAATTCACCCCTCCACTTT
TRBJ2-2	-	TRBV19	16	CASSVPDSRNTGELFF	TGTGCCAGTAGTGTGCCGGACAGCCGGAACACCGGGGAGCTGTTTTTT
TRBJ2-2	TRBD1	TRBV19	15	CASSTDRGLGGELFF	TGTGCCAGTAGTACGGACAGGGGGCTTGGGGGGGAGCTGTTTTTT
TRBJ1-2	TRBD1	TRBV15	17	CATSRIAAGGRNYGYTF	TGTGCCACCAGCAGAATTGCAGCAGGGGGCCGTAACTATGGCTACACCTTC
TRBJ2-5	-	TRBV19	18	CASSIGHLGRALQETQYF	TGTGCCAGTAGTATAGGGCACCTAGGCAGGGCGCTCCAAGAGACCCAGTACTTC
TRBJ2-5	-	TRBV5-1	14	CASSLRTGLKTQYF	TGCGCCAGCAGCTTGAGAACAGGGCTGAAGACCCAGTACTTC
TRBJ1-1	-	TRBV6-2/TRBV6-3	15	CASSFLGFVNTEAFF	TGTGCCAGCAGTTTCTTGGGCTTTGTGAACACTGAAGCTTTCTTT
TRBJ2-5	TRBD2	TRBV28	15	CASSLGGGQVETQYF	TGTGCCAGCAGTTTAGGCGGGGGGCAGGTAGAGACCCAGTACTTC
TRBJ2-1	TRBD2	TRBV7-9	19	CASSFVPSGLRGSYNEQFF	TGTGCCAGCAGCTTTGTGCCTAGCGGGCTCCGGGGGTCCTACAATGAGCAGTTCTTC
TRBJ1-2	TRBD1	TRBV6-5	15	CASSTRPGGDYGYTF	TGTGCCAGCAGTACTCGCCCAGGGGGAGACTATGGCTACACCTTC
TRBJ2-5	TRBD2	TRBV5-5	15	CASSRPGGAEETQYF	TGTGCCAGCAGCCGGCCGGGAGGCGCCGAAGAGACCCAGTACTTC
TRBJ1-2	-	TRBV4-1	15	CASSQVQVSLYGYTF	TGCGCCAGCAGCCAAGTTCAGGTTTCCCTCTATGGCTACACCTTC
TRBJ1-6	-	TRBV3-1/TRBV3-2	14	CASSQVRGNSPLHF	TGTGCCAGCAGCCAAGTTAGGGGGAATTCACCCCTCCACTTT
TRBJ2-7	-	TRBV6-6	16	CASSYSIARNSYEQYF	TGTGCCAGCAGTTACTCGATCGCCAGAAATTCATACGAGCAGTACTTC
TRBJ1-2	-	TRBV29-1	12	CSVEDQGPGYTF	TGCAGCGTTGAAGACCAGGGTCCGGGCTACACCTTC
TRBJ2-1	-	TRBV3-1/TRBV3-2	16	CASSQGGAGSYNEQFF	TGTGCCAGCAGCCAAGGGGGAGCGGGCTCCTACAATGAGCAGTTCTTC
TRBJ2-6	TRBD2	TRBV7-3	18	CASSSLGSGRGGANVLTF	TGTGCCAGCAGCTCCCTGGGTAGCGGGAGGGGGGGGGCCAACGTCCTGACTTTC
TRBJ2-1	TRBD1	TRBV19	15	CASSIPGQGLNEQFF	TGTGCCAGTAGTATCCCGGGACAGGGCCTCAATGAGCAGTTCTTC
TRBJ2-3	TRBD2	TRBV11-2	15	CASSPGLADTDTQYF	TGTGCCAGCAGCCCTGGACTAGCAGACACAGATACGCAGTATTTT
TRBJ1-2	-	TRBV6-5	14	CASSYSRGTYGYTF	TGTGCCAGCAGTTACTCGAGGGGGACCTATGGCTACACCTTC
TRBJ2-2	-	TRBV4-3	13	CASSRSDTGELFF	TGCGCCAGCAGCCGATCGGACACCGGGGAGCTGTTTTTT